This T cell receptor beta chain originates from a study of blood T cell repertoires in COVID-19. The wider study: T cells, B-cell-depleted T cells, or PBMCs supplied cDNA or gDNA.

Germline values: CDR1 LNHDA, CDR2 SQIVND (reference sequence). The ends lost 4 bases at V and 5 bases at J; junction bases unmatched: 11. The CDR3 runs 15 residues. Authors' data handling: Nucleated cell counts were estimated from reference gene primer amplification. The table came from immunoSEQ multiplex PCR; TCRdb's copy has only in-frame clones and leaves some out. The V and J calls and the clone size are those of that table, but D and trimming were determined from the DNA. The sample has 40,000 to 55,000 clones, approximately 84% seen once. This TCR was recovered from a man aged 45-60 years with acute or convalescent COVID-19. Sequencing was done on a sample of peripheral blood. The chain recombines TRBV19 with TRBJ2-7; 7 bases line up with TRBD1. CDR3 region: CASSNNPTGFDEQYF. The CDR3, as DNA: TGTGCCAGTAGTAACAACCCGACAGGGTTCGACGAGCAGTACTTC.